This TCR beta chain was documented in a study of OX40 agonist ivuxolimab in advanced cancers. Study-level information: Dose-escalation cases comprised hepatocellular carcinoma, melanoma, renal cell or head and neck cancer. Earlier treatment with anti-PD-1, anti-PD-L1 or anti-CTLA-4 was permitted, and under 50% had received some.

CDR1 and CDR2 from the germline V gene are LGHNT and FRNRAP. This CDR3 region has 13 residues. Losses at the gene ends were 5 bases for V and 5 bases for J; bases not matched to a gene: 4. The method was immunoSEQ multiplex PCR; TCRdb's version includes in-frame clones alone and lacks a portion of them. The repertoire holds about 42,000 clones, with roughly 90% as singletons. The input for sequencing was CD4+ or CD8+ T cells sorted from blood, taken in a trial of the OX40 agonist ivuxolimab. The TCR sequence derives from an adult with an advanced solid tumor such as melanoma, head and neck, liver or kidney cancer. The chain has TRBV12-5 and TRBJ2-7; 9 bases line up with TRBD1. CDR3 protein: CASGPRQGDEQYF. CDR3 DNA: TGTGCTAGTGGTCCCCGACAGGGGGACGAGCAGTACTTC.